This entry lists 20 T cell receptor beta chains sequenced from one sample in a study of T cells in Graves' hyperthyroidism and ophthalmopathy. TCR beta CDR3 region amplification was performed from RNA transcripts. A set of HTBI primers served as the primers for a first-round RT-PCR of the TCR CDR3. TCRdb passed the multiplex PCR reads through MiXCR, listing each CDR3 protein once. The sample consists of more than 450,000 distinct CDR3 sequences, 20% of them appearing once. Material: blood. These receptors were taken from a man aged 35 to 55 with Graves' ophthalmopathy.

This clonotype was picked up many times. The chain recombines TRBV20-1 with TRBJ2-7, with 8 nucleotides matching TRBD1. The CDR3 consists of 12 residues. The V segment lost 4 bases and the J segment 6 bases; nucleotides outside the gene matches: 5. Germline V CDR1 and CDR2: DFQATT, SNEGSKA (reference sequence). This chain's CDR3 is CSAKRQGREQYF. The CDR3 DNA reads TGCAGTGCTAAGAGACAGGGGCGCGAGCAGTACTTC.

Of note for this clonotype: The junction departs from germline at one end; a sequencing error may be responsible. The V gene is TRBV7-2, the J gene TRBJ2-7; D possibly corresponds to TRBD1 (5 bases). Germline-derived CDR1 and CDR2 are SGHTA and FQGNSA. The CDR3 length is 13 residues. The CDR3 sequence is CASSFPGYYGQYF. Written as DNA, the CDR3 is TGTGCCAGCAGCTTCCCAGGGTACTACGGGCAGTACTTC.

The chain couples TRBV5-1 to TRBJ1-1; D remains ambiguous. The CDR3 covers 14 residues. The V end was cut by 0 bases, the J end by 4 bases, with 10 bases between. The V gene's germline CDR1 is SGHRS and CDR2 YFSETQ. In nucleotides, the CDR3 is TGCGCCAGCAGCTTGGGAAGCCTGAGCACTGAAGCTTTCTTT. It codes for CASSLGSLSTEAFF.

The sample holds many counts of this clonotype. The chain has TRBV11-2 and TRBJ2-1, with D maybe TRBD2 (6 bases). Germline values: CDR1 SGHAT, CDR2 FQNNGV. The V end was cut by 5 bases, the J end by 6 bases, with 20 bases between. The CDR3 extends over 16 amino acids. The CDR3 DNA reads TGTGCCAGCAGCGCCCGTCGGGACTCCTACCTCAATGAGCAGTTCTTC. Residues: CASSARRDSYLNEQFF. Supplemented by reference TRBV11-2 and TRBJ2-1, the full variable domain reads EAGVAQSPRYKIIEKRQSVAFWCNPISGHATLYWYQQILGQGPKLLIQFQNNGVVDDSQLPKDRFSAERLKGVDSTLKIQPAKLEDSAVYLCASSARRDSYLNEQFFGPGTRLTVL.

This clonotype appeared a few times. V is TRBV30 and J is TRBJ1-2, with TRBD1 identical over 8 bases. CDR1 is GTSNPN, CDR2 SVGIG, per germline (reference sequence). The CDR3 contains 14 residues. J lost 2 bases, V lost 3 bases, and 5 bases had no gene match. CDR3 nucleotides: TGTGCCTGGAGGGGCCAGGGGGCCAACTATGGCTACACCTTC. Residues: CAWRGQGANYGYTF. Drawing the rest from reference TRBV30 and TRBJ1-2, the complete variable domain is SQTIHQWPATLVQPVGSPLSLECTVEGTSNPNLYWYRQAAGRGLQLLFYSVGIGQISSEVPQNLSASRPQDRQFILSSKKLLLSDSGFYLCAWRGQGANYGYTFGSGTRLTVV.

This clonotype was seen ten or more times. The rearrangement uses TRBV11-3 and TRBJ2-1; tentative D call: TRBD2 (5 bases). The CDR3 is made up of 16 amino acids. The germline V gene encodes CDR1 SGHNT and CDR2 YENEEA. V lost 1 base and J lost 3, with 13 bases in between. The CDR3 protein is CASSLAAGGGYNEQFF. As DNA, the CDR3 is TGTGCCAGCAGCTTAGCGGCGGGTGGAGGCTACAATGAGCAGTTCTTC.

The genes are TRBV5-1 and TRBJ2-5, with D unresolved. The ends were cut back, 0 bases at V and 5 bases at J, with 14 bases in the middle. CDR3 length: 15 amino acids. The germline CDR1 and CDR2 sequences are SGHRS and YFSETQ. CDR3 residues: CASSLGHPLEETQYF. CDR3 nucleotides: TGCGCCAGCAGCTTGGGGCACCCTCTGGAGGAGACCCAGTACTTC.

This clonotype occurred a few times. V and J are TRBV7-6 and TRBJ2-1, with D perhaps given as TRBD1 or TRBD2 (6 bases each). The germline CDR1 and CDR2 sequences are SGHVS and FNYEAQ. V was cut by 0 bases and J by 6 bases, with 18 bases left in between. This CDR3 contains 17 residues. CDR3 amino acids: CASSLAVSGATVNEQFF. CDR3 DNA sequence: TGTGCCAGCAGCTTAGCGGTGTCGGGGGCGACGGTCAATGAGCAGTTCTTC.

This clonotype has a count of ten or more. The chain links TRBV6-2 or TRBV6-3 to TRBJ2-7; weak D call: TRBD1 (6 bases). The CDR3 loop spans 13 amino acids. Germline loops: CDR1 MNHEY, CDR2 SVGEGT. V was pared by 0 bases and J by 5 bases, with 8 bases between. The CDR3, as DNA: TGTGCCAGCAGTTACTCCAGGACAGACGAGCAGTACTTC. Amino acids: CASSYSRTDEQYF.

This clonotype was detected only a few times. The V gene is TRBV3-1, the J gene TRBJ2-5; no clear D. The V and J ends lost 2 bases and 3 bases respectively, with 13 bases between them. The CDR3 is 15 residues long. Per the germline V gene, CDR1 is LGHDT and CDR2 is YNNKEL (reference sequence). Here the CDR3 reads CASSQTLLGEETQYF. CDR3 nucleotides: TGTGCCAGCAGCCAAACCCTTCTAGGAGAAGAGACCCAGTACTTC.

This clonotype appeared a few times. The rearrangement uses TRBV11-2 and TRBJ2-2; perhaps TRBD2 as D (6 bases). The CDR3 has 16 residues. The V end was cut by 5 bases, the J end by 1 base, with 14 bases between. The germline V gene has CDR1 SGHAT and CDR2 FQNNGV. Here the CDR3 reads CASSPRRSGNTGELFF. The DNA of the CDR3 is TGTGCCAGCAGCCCTAGGCGTAGCGGGAACACCGGGGAGCTGTTTTTT.

This chain links TRBV6-1 with TRBJ2-7, with D maybe TRBD1 (7 bases). Germline V gene data show CDR1 as MNHNS and CDR2 as SASEGT. The V gene lost 7 bases and the J gene lost 3 bases, with 19 bases spanning the gap. The CDR3 runs 15 residues. CDR3 sequence (DNA): TGTGCCAGCACCTCCCGGGGGCCAGGGGGCTACGAGCAGTACTTC. Its protein product is CASTSRGPGGYEQYF.

This clonotype was seen a few times. The chain has TRBV28 and TRBJ1-1, with D unresolved. CDR3 length: 13 amino acids. V was cut by 8 bases and J by 0 bases, with 10 bases left in between. CDR1 is MDHEN, CDR2 SYDVKM, per germline. CDR3 amino acids: CASLTVLNTEAFF. The CDR3 bases are TGTGCCAGCCTTACAGTCCTGAACACTGAAGCTTTCTTT.

This clonotype was recorded many times. V usage is TRBV11-1 and J usage is TRBJ2-5; TRBD2 matches at 7 bases. The trim removed 7 bases at V and 5 bases at J, leaving 10 bases unmatched. CDR1 and CDR2 from the germline V gene are SGHAT and FQDESV (reference sequence). This CDR3 contains 14 residues. The CDR3 spells CASTTTGLRETQYF. The CDR3, as DNA: TGTGCCAGCACCACAACGGGACTACGCGAGACCCAGTACTTC. Full variable domain (remainder filled in from reference TRBV11-1 and TRBJ2-5): EAEVAQSPRYKITEKSQAVAFWCDPISGHATLYWYRQILGQGPELLVQFQDESVVDDSQLPKDRFSAERLKGVDSTLKIQPAELGDSAMYLCASTTTGLRETQYFGPGTRLLVL.

The V call is TRBV20-1, the J call TRBJ2-3; 10 bases fit TRBD2. V shed 6 bases and J 5 bases; nucleotides not matched to a gene: 8. The CDR3 loop spans 14 amino acids. The germline gives CDR1 DFQATT, CDR2 SNEGSKA (reference sequence). CDR3 DNA: TGCAGTGCCACCCTAGCGGGAGCTCAAGATACGCAGTATTTT. This gives the protein CSATLAGAQDTQYF.

This clonotype was recorded at least ten times. The CDR3 loop reads CASSPYGQGRNEQFF. CDR3 coding DNA: TGTGCCAGCAGTCCCTACGGACAGGGGAGGAATGAGCAGTTCTTC. The genes are TRBV28 and TRBJ2-1; 9 nucleotides match TRBD1. This CDR3 has 15 amino acids. Germline V gene data show CDR1 as MDHEN and CDR2 as SYDVKM. The J segment lost 7 bases and the V segment lost 5 bases, leaving 9 bases of the junction unmatched.

The chain combines TRBV6-1 with TRBJ2-7; no clear D gene. The CDR3 consists of 15 residues. V was cut by 7 bases and J by 2 bases, with 18 bases left in between. The V gene's germline CDR1 is MNHNS and CDR2 SASEGT. CDR3 nucleotide sequence: TGTGCCAGCACCCAACGAAGGTGGGGTGCCTACGAGCAGTACTTC. Residues: CASTQRRWGAYEQYF.

V and J are TRBV20-1 and TRBJ2-7; TRBD2 matches 8 bases. CDR1 is DFQATT, CDR2 SNEGSKA, per germline (reference sequence). CDR3 length equals 16 residues. Germline trimming cut 0 bases from V and 3 bases from J; bases unmatched to any gene: 10. The CDR3 nucleotides are TGCAGTGCTAGAGACTTGAGCGGGAGTAACAACTACGAGCAGTACTTC. It is translated as CSARDLSGSNNYEQYF.

As regards this clonotype: A much larger clone lies a single base off, so this may be a read error. The chain uses TRBV20-1 and TRBJ2-1; D is undetermined. The J call is doubtful: the DNA matches TRBJ2-7 better. Germline V gives CDR1 DFQATT, CDR2 SNEGSKA (reference sequence). There are 15 residues in the CDR3. The CDR3 nucleotides read TGCAGTGCTGATAACAGAGTCAGCTCCTACAATGAGCAGTACTTC. This codes for CSADNRVSSYNEQYF.

CDR3 nucleotide sequence: TGCGCCAGCAGCTTGGAGCAGGGAGGTCTTCAACAGCAGTACTTC. The encoded protein is CASSLEQGGLQQQYF. The rearrangement joins TRBV5-1 to TRBJ2-7, with D maybe TRBD2 (6 bases). The germline CDR1 and CDR2 sequences are SGHRS and YFSETQ. The V gene lost 0 bases and the J gene lost 8 bases, with 18 bases spanning the gap. The CDR3 is made up of 15 amino acids.